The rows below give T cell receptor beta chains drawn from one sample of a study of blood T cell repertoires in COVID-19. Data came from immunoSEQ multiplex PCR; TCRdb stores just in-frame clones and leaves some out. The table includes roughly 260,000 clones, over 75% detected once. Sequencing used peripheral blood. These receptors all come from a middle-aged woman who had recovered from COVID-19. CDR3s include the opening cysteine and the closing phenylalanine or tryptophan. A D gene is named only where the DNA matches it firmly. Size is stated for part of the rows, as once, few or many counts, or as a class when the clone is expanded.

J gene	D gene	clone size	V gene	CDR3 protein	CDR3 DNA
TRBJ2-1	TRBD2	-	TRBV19	CASSSSSGISYNEQFF	TGTGCCAGTAGTTCGTCTAGCGGGATCTCCTACAATGAGCAGTTCTTC
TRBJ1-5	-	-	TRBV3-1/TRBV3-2	CASSLRGSNQPQHF	TGTGCCAGCAGCCTTCGCGGTAGCAATCAGCCCCAGCATTTT
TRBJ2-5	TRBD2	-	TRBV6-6	CASSYGAGGRETQYF	TGTGCCAGCAGTTACGGTGCGGGAGGGCGGGAGACCCAGTACTTC
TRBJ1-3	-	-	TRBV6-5	CASSPNGFSGNTIYF	TGTGCCAGCAGCCCGAACGGTTTCTCTGGAAACACCATATATTTT
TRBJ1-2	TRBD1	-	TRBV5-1	CASSLDRVGYTF	TGCGCCAGCAGCCTGGACAGGGTAGGCTACACCTTC
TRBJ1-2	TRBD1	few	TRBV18	CASSPTPRTGAYGYTF	TGTGCCAGCTCACCCACACCCAGGACAGGGGCCTATGGCTACACCTTC
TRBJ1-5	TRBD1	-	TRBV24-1	CATSDGTGPNQPQHF	TGTGCCACCAGTGATGGGACAGGCCCCAATCAGCCCCAGCATTTT
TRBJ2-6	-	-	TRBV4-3	CASSPMTGGANVLTF	TGCGCCAGCAGTCCGATGACAGGTGGGGCCAACGTCCTGACTTTC
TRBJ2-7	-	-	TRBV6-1	CASSEAPRVDPYEQYF	TGTGCCAGCAGTGAAGCGCCCAGGGTAGACCCCTACGAGCAGTACTTC
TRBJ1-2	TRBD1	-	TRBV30	CAWNTNPGGRDGYTF	TGTGCCTGGAACACCAATCCAGGGGGCCGCGATGGCTACACCTTC
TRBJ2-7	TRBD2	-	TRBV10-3	CAISASGGSGVDEQYF	TGTGCCATCAGTGCGTCTGGTGGTAGCGGGGTCGACGAGCAGTACTTC
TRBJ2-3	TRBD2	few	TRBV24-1	CATSDESGRAIHTQYF	TGTGCCACCAGTGATGAGAGCGGGAGGGCCATACATACGCAGTATTTT
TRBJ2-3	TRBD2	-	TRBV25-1	CASRERGRGTDTQYF	TGTGCCAGCAGGGAGCGGGGTAGGGGCACAGATACGCAGTATTTT
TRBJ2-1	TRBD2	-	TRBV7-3	CASSISGTQYNEQFF	TGTGCCAGCAGCATTAGCGGGACGCAATACAATGAGCAGTTCTTC
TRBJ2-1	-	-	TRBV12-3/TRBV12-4	CASRPPGYNEQFF	TGTGCCAGCAGACCCCCGGGGTACAATGAGCAGTTCTTC
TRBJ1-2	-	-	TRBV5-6	CASSSGLLNYGYTF	TGTGCCAGCAGCTCGGGTCTCCTCAACTATGGCTACACCTTC
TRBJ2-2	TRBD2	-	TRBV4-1	CASSKHGGANTGELFF	TGCGCCAGCAGCAAACACGGGGGGGCGAACACCGGGGAGCTGTTTTTT
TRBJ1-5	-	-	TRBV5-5	CASSTTGGSNQPQHF	TGTGCCAGCAGCACGACAGGCGGTAGCAATCAGCCCCAGCATTTT
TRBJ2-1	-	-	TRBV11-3	CASSPGSAREQFF	TGTGCCAGCAGCCCCGGGTCTGCTCGTGAGCAGTTCTTC
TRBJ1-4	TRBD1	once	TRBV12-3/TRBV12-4	CASSLGQGEKLFF	TGTGCCAGCAGTCTCGGACAGGGGGAAAAACTGTTTTTT
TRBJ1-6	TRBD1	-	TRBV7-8	CASSAGTDNSPLHF	TGTGCCAGCAGCGCTGGGACAGATAATTCACCCCTCCACTTT
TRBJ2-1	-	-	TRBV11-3	CASSFPKRDRYNEQFF	TGTGCCAGCAGCTTCCCCAAGAGAGACAGATACAATGAGCAGTTCTTC
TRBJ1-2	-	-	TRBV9	CASSVGGGYGYTF	TGTGCCAGCAGCGTAGGAGGGGGATATGGCTACACCTTC
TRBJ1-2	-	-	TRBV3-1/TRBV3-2	CASSPGLNYGYTF	TGTGCCAGCAGCCCTGGACTGAACTATGGCTACACCTTC
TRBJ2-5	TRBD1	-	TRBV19	CASSRRGGGETQYF	TGTGCCAGTAGCCGAAGAGGGGGCGGGGAGACCCAGTACTTC
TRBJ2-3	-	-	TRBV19	CASSIGRQGSSTDTQYF	TGTGCCAGTAGTATAGGACGGCAGGGTTCGAGCACAGATACGCAGTATTTT
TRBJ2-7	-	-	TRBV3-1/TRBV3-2	CASSLGRGTPAYEQYF	TGTGCCAGCAGCCTTGGTCGTGGGACTCCAGCCTACGAGCAGTACTTC
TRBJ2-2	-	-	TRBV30	CAWRDSYTGELFF	TGTGCCTGGAGGGACAGCTACACCGGGGAGCTGTTTTTT
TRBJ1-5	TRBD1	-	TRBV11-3	CASRTGSNQPQHF	TGTGCCAGCAGGACAGGGAGCAATCAGCCCCAGCATTTT
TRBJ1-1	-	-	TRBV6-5	CASSYSWRNTEAFF	TGTGCCAGCAGTTACTCTTGGAGGAACACTGAAGCTTTCTTT
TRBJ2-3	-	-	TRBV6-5	CASREVDTQYF	TGTGCCAGCAGGGAGGTAGATACGCAGTATTTT
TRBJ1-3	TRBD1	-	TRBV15	CATSRDFQGAFSGNTIYF	TGTGCCACCAGCAGAGATTTCCAGGGGGCTTTCTCTGGAAACACCATATATTTT
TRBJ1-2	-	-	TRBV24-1	CATSDPASFGYTF	TGTGCCACCAGTGACCCTGCGAGTTTCGGCTACACCTTC
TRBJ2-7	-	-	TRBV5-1	CASSFRTIASYEQYF	TGCGCCAGCAGCTTCCGGACAATTGCTTCCTACGAGCAGTACTTC